The sample holds one count of the clone carrying this TCR beta chain. The antigen is not known. Stated time point: week 23, last vaccination. In every dose of vaccine, 300 ug of mutant IDH1 20-mer peptide was given alongside topical imiquimod. These data originate in a study of a mutant IDH1 vaccine in newly diagnosed glioma. Study background: Receipt of radiotherapy, temozolomide, or both preceded the study, and most received both.

Regarding the study as a whole: Vaccination induced immune responses in roughly 93% of patients.

Assay: immunoSEQ multiplex PCR; the TCRdb copy retains only in-frame clones and omits some. The sample holds approximately 82,000 clones, 85% seen once. The receptor's source is a young man with glioma. Some clones in this sample may be carry-over from other donors' samples. This material consisted of PBMCs, taken from a glioma patient whose treatment included an IDH1 peptide vaccine.

CDR3 protein: CASSQRGTDNEQFF. The DNA for the CDR3 is TGCGCCAGCAGCCAGAGGGGGACAGACAATGAGCAGTTCTTC. V gene TRBV4-3 combines with J gene TRBJ2-1; 7 bases fit TRBD1. Germline CDR1 LGHNA, CDR2 YSLEER. Germline trimming cut 3 bases from V and 5 bases from J; bases unmatched to any gene: 4. The CDR3 sequence is 14 residues long.